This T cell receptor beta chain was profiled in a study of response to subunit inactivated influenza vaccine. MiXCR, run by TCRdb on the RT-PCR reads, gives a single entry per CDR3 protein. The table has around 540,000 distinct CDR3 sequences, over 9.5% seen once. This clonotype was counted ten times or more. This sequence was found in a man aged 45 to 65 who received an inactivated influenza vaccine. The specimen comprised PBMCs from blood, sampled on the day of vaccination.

As DNA, the CDR3 is TGCGCCAGCAGCTTCAGTTCCCAGGGACCCAACACTGAAGCTTTCTTT. Amino acid sequence: CASSFSSQGPNTEAFF. V gene TRBV5-1 combines with J gene TRBJ1-1, with a tentative D call TRBD1 (5 bases). CDR1 is SGHRS and CDR2 is YFSETQ in the germline V gene. The CDR3 contains 16 residues. Deletions cut 2 bases from V and 2 bases from J, with 16 bases between.